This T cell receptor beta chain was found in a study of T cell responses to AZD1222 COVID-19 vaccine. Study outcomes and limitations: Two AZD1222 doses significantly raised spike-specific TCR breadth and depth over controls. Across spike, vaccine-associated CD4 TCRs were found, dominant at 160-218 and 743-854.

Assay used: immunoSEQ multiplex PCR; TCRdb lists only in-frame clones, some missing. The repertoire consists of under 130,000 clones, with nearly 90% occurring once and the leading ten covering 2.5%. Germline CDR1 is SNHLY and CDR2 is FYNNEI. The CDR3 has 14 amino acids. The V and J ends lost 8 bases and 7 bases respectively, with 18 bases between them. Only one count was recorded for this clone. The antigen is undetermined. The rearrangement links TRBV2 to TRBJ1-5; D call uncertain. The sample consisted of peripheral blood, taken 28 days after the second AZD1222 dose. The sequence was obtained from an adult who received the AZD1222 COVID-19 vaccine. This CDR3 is CASWSAGLSQPQHF. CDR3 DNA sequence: TGTGCCAGCTGGTCGGCAGGATTAAGCCAGCCCCAGCATTTT.